This T cell receptor (beta chain) was documented in a study of OX40 agonist ivuxolimab in advanced cancers. The overall study: Ivuxolimab is an agonistic anti-OX40 (CD134) antibody, and patients were treated with it. Three patients got partial responses; one had hepatocellular carcinoma and two had cutaneous melanoma.

The method was immunoSEQ multiplex PCR; TCRdb's version includes in-frame clones alone and lacks a portion of them. This sample has 55,000 to 80,000 clones, with about 88% found just once. Systemic immunosuppression or a history of autoimmune disease excluded patients. Germline values: CDR1 SQVTM, CDR2 ANQGSEA. The CDR3 length is 15 residues. J gave up 2 bases and V 7 bases, and 11 bases lay outside the gene matches. Sequences were derived from CD4+ or CD8+ T cells sorted from blood, sampled in a trial of the OX40 agonist ivuxolimab. This rearrangement joins TRBV29-1 to TRBJ2-5, with TRBD2 identical over 9 bases. This TCR was recovered from an adult with an advanced solid tumor such as melanoma, head and neck, liver or kidney cancer. Written as DNA, the CDR3 is TGCAGCGCTCCCGAGAGCGCGGGAGGGCAAGAGACCCAGTACTTC. Protein product: CSAPESAGGQETQYF.